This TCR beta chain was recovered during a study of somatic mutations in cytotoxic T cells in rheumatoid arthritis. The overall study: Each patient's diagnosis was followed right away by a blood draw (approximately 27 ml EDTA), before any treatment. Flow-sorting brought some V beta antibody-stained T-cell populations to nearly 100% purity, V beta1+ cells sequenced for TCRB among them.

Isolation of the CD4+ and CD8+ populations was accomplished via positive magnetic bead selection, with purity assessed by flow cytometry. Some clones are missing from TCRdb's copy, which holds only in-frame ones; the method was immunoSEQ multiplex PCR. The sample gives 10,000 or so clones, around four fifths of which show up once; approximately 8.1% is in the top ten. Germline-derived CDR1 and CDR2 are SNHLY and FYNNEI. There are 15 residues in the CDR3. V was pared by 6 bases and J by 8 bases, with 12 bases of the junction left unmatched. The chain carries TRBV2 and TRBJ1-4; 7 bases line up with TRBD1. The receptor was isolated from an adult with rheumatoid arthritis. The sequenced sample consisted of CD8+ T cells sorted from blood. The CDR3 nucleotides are TGTGCCAGCAGCTTAACAGGGGCGTTCGGAGAAAAACTGTTTTTT. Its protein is CASSLTGAFGEKLFF.